Below are 30 T cell receptor beta chains sequenced from a single sample in a study of blood T cells in healthy people across ages. For the second PCR, which ran for about 6 to 11 cycles, a sample-barcoded 5' primer and a J-beta primer mix were used. TCRdb itself ran the 5' RACE reads through MiXCR, one entry per CDR3 protein. The data show hundreds of thousands of distinct CDR3 sequences, approximately 59% seen once. The sequencing sample was made of blood. The receptors come from a man aged 55-75 years in good health.

This chain connects TRBV7-2 to TRBJ1-2, with TRBD1 matching over 10 bases. From germline, CDR1 is SGHTA and CDR2 FQGNSA. The CDR3 length is 14 residues. The J segment lost 2 bases and the V segment lost 7 bases, leaving 4 bases of the junction unmatched. In nucleotides, the CDR3 is TGTGCCAGCACCCGACAGGGGGCAAACTATGGCTACACCTTC. The encoded protein is CASTRQGANYGYTF.

For the CDR3, the DNA is TGTGCCAGCAGCCAAGCCGGGGGCTGGTCTTACGAGCAGTACTTC. This codes for CASSQAGGWSYEQYF. The chain is built from TRBV4-2 and TRBJ2-7; D may correspond to TRBD1 or TRBD2 (6 bases each). V shed 1 base and J shed 4 bases, with 14 bases lying between them. CDR1 is LGHNA, CDR2 YNFKEQ, per germline. This CDR3 is built from 15 residues.

On this clonotype: It may be a read error: a sequence one base away is much more abundant. The gene calls are TRBV20-1 and TRBJ2-4, with 10 bases matching TRBD2. TRBJ2-7 explains the end of the DNA better; the J call may be wrong. CDR3 length: 16 amino acids. Looked up from germline, CDR1 is DFQATT and CDR2 is SNEGSKA (reference sequence). The CDR3 nucleotides are TGCAGTGCTAGAGATGGGGGGACTAGCGTTCCCTACGAGCAGTACTTC. Residues: CSARDGGTSVPYEQYF.

V gene TRBV2 combines with J gene TRBJ2-1, with D perhaps given as TRBD1 or TRBD2 (5 bases each). The V end was cut by 3 bases, the J end by 12 bases, with 15 bases between. The CDR3 covers 13 residues. The germline gives CDR1 SNHLY, CDR2 FYNNEI. The CDR3 loop reads CASSEGTRVGQFF. CDR3 nucleotide sequence: TGTGCCAGCAGTGAGGGGACCCGCGTGGGGCAGTTCTTC.

V usage is TRBV18 and J usage is TRBJ2-5; D not certain. The DNA matches TRBJ2-7 better at its end, which makes the J call doubtful. Germline V gene data show CDR1 as KGHSH and CDR2 as LQKENI. This CDR3 comprises 14 residues. CDR3 nucleotide sequence: TGTGCCAGCTCACCACCGGGCTTCCGCCTCGAGCAGTACTTC. It yields the protein CASSPPGFRLEQYF.

This clonotype was observed a handful of times. This chain joins TRBV15 and TRBJ2-5; weak D call: TRBD1 (6 bases). The CDR3 has 16 amino acids. V dropped 1 base and J dropped 2 bases, with 14 bases sitting between them. The germline V gene encodes CDR1 LNHNV and CDR2 YYDKDF (reference sequence). CDR3 DNA: TGTGCCACCAGCAGAGCCCGGACAGAGGGTCAAGAGACCCAGTACTTC. It translates to CATSRARTEGQETQYF.

The J gene is TRBJ2-7, the V gene TRBV5-1, with 9 positions matching TRBD1. The J call is in doubt because the DNA end fits TRBJ2-5 better. The CDR3 totals 14 residues. CDR1 SGHRS and CDR2 YFSETQ come from the germline V gene. The CDR3 is CASSRDTGGETQYF. As DNA, the CDR3 is TGCGCCAGCAGCCGTGACACAGGGGGCGAGACCCAGTACTTC.

Points on this clonotype: The junction and the germline gene differ at one end; a read error may be behind it. The V and J genes are TRBV12-3 or TRBV12-4 and TRBJ2-1; 8 nucleotides line up with TRBD2. This CDR3 comprises 15 residues. The CDR3 here is CASSFFQRGYNGQFF. The CDR3 DNA reads as TGTGCCAGCAGTTTTTTCCAGCGGGGGTACAATGGGCAGTTCTTC.

V and J are TRBV2 and TRBJ2-7; D remains unclear. Germline CDR1 and CDR2: SNHLY and FYNNEI. V dropped 6 bases and J dropped 5 bases, with 8 bases sitting between them. The CDR3 is 11 amino acids. The CDR3, as DNA: TGTGCCAGCAGACGGATTGACGAGCAGTACTTC. As protein: CASRRIDEQYF. Full variable domain (remainder filled in from reference TRBV2 and TRBJ2-7): EPEVTQTPSHQVTQMGQEVILRCVPISNHLYFYWYRQILGQKVEFLVSFYNNEISEKSEIFDDQFSVERPDGSNFTLKIRSTKLEDSAMYFCASRRIDEQYFGPGTRLTVT.

The sample holds one count of this clonotype. The V and J genes are TRBV5-1 and TRBJ2-3, with 11 bases aligning to TRBD2. This CDR3 is 15 amino acids long. Germline CDR1 is SGHRS and CDR2 is YFSETQ. Losses at the gene ends were 7 bases for V and 2 bases for J; bases not matched to a gene: 6. CDR3 coding DNA: TGCGCCAGCGGCACGGGACTAGCGGCCACAGATACGCAGTATTTT. Protein sequence: CASGTGLAATDTQYF.

The chain employs TRBV4-1 and TRBJ2-7; tentatively, D is TRBD2 (5 bases). Germline CDR1 MGHRA, CDR2 YSYEKL. V was clipped by 0 bases and J by 10 bases, with 13 bases between them. The length of the CDR3 is 13 residues. The CDR3: CASSQDRPRAQYF. CDR3 nucleotide sequence: TGCGCCAGCAGCCAAGATCGGCCGCGGGCCCAGTACTTC.

V usage is TRBV10-3 and J usage is TRBJ2-1; 9 nucleotides line up with TRBD1. This CDR3 spans 16 amino acids. J gave up 9 bases and V 2 bases, and 11 bases lay outside the gene matches. Looked up from germline, CDR1 is ENHRY and CDR2 is SYGVKD. The CDR3, as DNA: TGTGCCATCAGTGAGAGGGGACAGGGTGCTAGTGGTGAGCAGTTCTTC. This sequence encodes CAISERGQGASGEQFF.

The CDR3 bases are TGTGCCAGCAGTGTTGGGACGAGGGGAGAGACCCAGTACTTC. Amino acid sequence: CASSVGTRGETQYF. The V gene is TRBV2, the J gene TRBJ2-5, with D possibly called TRBD1 or TRBD2 (5 bases each). Trimming cost V 4 bases and J 4 bases, with 13 bases left between them. The CDR3 spans 14 residues. The V gene's germline CDR1 is SNHLY and CDR2 FYNNEI.

The V call is TRBV20-1, the J call TRBJ2-3; 10 positions agree with TRBD2. V dropped 6 bases and J dropped 3; count of bases not matched to a gene: 12. Germline CDR1 and CDR2: DFQATT and SNEGSKA (reference sequence). The CDR3 is 16 residues long. CDR3 region: CSAAPLAGVGTDTQYF. CDR3 in DNA: TGCAGTGCCGCCCCTCTAGCGGGGGTAGGTACAGATACGCAGTATTTT.

This chain links TRBV5-4 with TRBJ1-2; D gene unclear. Germline CDR1 and CDR2: SGHNT and YYREEE (reference sequence). V lost 2 bases and J lost 0, with 11 bases in between. The CDR3 spans 15 residues. The CDR3 here is CASSFEFQANYGYTF. The CDR3 DNA reads TGTGCCAGCAGCTTTGAGTTCCAAGCTAACTATGGCTACACCTTC.

The chain combines TRBV4-1 with TRBJ1-2; no firm D call. Germline V gene data show CDR1 as MGHRA and CDR2 as YSYEKL. V was shortened by 4 bases and J by 8 bases, with 17 bases between the two germline ends. This CDR3 spans 14 amino acids. The CDR3 DNA sequence: TGCGCCAGCAGCCCGTTGAGTTTGACCTCCGGCTACACCTTC. Translated: CASSPLSLTSGYTF.

This clonotype was recorded once. This chain joins TRBV29-1 and TRBJ1-2; D gene ambiguous. V lost 3 bases, J lost 2 bases, and 13 bases lay in between. Per the germline V gene, CDR1 is SQVTM and CDR2 is ANQGSEA. The CDR3 is 14 residues long. This CDR3 is CSVEFQSNNYGYTF. As DNA, the CDR3 is TGCAGCGTTGAGTTCCAGTCAAACAACTATGGCTACACCTTC. Combining the CDR3 with reference TRBV29-1 and TRBJ1-2 gives the whole variable domain SAVISQKPSRDICQRGTSLTIQCQVDSQVTMMFWYRQQPGQSLTLIATANQGSEATYESGFVIDKFPISRPNLTFSTLTVSNMSPEDSSIYLCSVEFQSNNYGYTFGSGTRLTVV.

The chain is built from TRBV10-2 and TRBJ1-6, with TRBD1 identical over 8 bases. CDR3 size: 15 residues. V trimming: 8 bases; J trimming: 5 bases; junction bases outside the gene matches: 8. The germline V gene has CDR1 WSHSY and CDR2 SAAADI. For the CDR3, the DNA is TGCGCCAGCTCTGAGACCAGGGGGCATAATTCACCCCTCCACTTT. It specifies CASSETRGHNSPLHF.

The rearrangement links TRBV10-3 to TRBJ2-4; 7 nucleotides agree with TRBD1. The J call may not be correct, given that the DNA end is closer to TRBJ2-5. Looked up from germline, CDR1 is ENHRY and CDR2 is SYGVKD. The CDR3 runs to 13 residues. Written as DNA, the CDR3 is TGTGCCATCGGACCGGGACAGCAAGAGACCCAGTACTTC. This codes for CAIGPGQQETQYF.

The rearrangement uses TRBV7-9 and TRBJ2-3, with D unclear. Trimming took off 5 bases at V and 7 bases at J, with 10 bases between the two ends. Germline V gene data show CDR1 as SEHNR and CDR2 as FQNEAQ (reference sequence). The CDR3 covers 12 residues. CDR3 amino acids: CASSLQSNTQYF. DNA for the CDR3: TGTGCCAGCAGCCTGCAGAGTAATACGCAGTATTTT. Full variable domain (rest looked up from reference TRBV7-9 and TRBJ2-3): DTGVSQNPRHKITKRGQNVTFRCDPISEHNRLYWYRQTLGQGPEFLTYFQNEAQLEKSRLLSDRFSAERPKGSFSTLEIQRTEQGDSAMYLCASSLQSNTQYFGPGTRLTVL.

The chain links TRBV7-2 to TRBJ2-1; 10 bases agree with TRBD2. Germline CDR1 SGHTA, CDR2 FQGNSA. This CDR3 contains 14 residues. The V and J ends lost 4 bases and 8 bases, in that order; junction bases with no gene match: 5. The CDR3 region is CASSSASGGYEQFF. The CDR3 DNA follows: TGTGCCAGCAGCTCCGCTAGCGGGGGCTATGAGCAGTTCTTC.

Regarding this clonotype: A much bigger clone sits one base away, suggesting this may be a read error. The V and J genes are TRBV4-1 and TRBJ2-7, with D possibly being TRBD1 or TRBD2 (5 bases each). The V gene's germline CDR1 is MGHRA and CDR2 YSYEKL. V lost 8 bases to trimming and J lost 4 bases, with 18 bases between them. The CDR3 has 14 residues. The CDR3: CASAVGAGRYEQYF. For the CDR3, the DNA is TGCGCCAGCGCAGTCGGGGCAGGGCGTTACGAGCAGTACTTC.

The chain uses TRBV20-1 and TRBJ2-2; a possible D gene is TRBD1 (7 bases). This CDR3 region has 15 residues. Germline-derived CDR1 and CDR2 are DFQATT and SNEGSKA (reference sequence). V lost 2 bases, J lost 6 bases, and 16 bases lay in between. The CDR3 reads CSARSSRGDPGELFF. CDR3 bases: TGCAGTGCTAGAAGTAGCAGGGGGGATCCCGGGGAGCTGTTTTTT.

The V and J genes are TRBV18 and TRBJ1-2; weak D call: TRBD1 (6 bases). Looked up from germline, CDR1 is KGHSH and CDR2 is LQKENI. Trimming took off 3 bases at V and 7 bases at J, with 18 bases between the two ends. CDR3 length: 15 residues. The CDR3 DNA sequence: TGTGCCAGCTCACCTGCGAGGACAGATCTTTTTGGCTACACCTTC. The encoded protein is CASSPARTDLFGYTF.

This chain joins TRBV5-1 and TRBJ1-1; D is unresolved. The ends were cut back, 5 bases at V and 2 bases at J, with 13 bases in the middle. This CDR3 has 14 amino acids. Germline loops: CDR1 SGHRS, CDR2 YFSETQ. The CDR3 loop reads CASSHRTGNTEAFF. The CDR3 coding sequence is TGCGCCAGCAGTCACCGGACCGGAAACACTGAAGCTTTCTTT. The full variable domain, its missing parts supplied by reference TRBV5-1 and TRBJ1-1, is KAGVTQTPRYLIKTRGQQVTLSCSPISGHRSVSWYQQTPGQGLQFLFEYFSETQRNKGNFPGRFSGRQFSNSRSEMNVSTLELGDSALYLCASSHRTGNTEAFFGQGTRLTVV.

V is TRBV5-1 and J is TRBJ1-2; no definite D call. Looked up from germline, CDR1 is SGHRS and CDR2 is YFSETQ. CDR3 size: 15 residues. The germline V and J ends were trimmed by 1 base and 0 bases, with 10 bases remaining between them. The CDR3 bases are TGCGCCAGCAGCTTGTCGGCAGCTACTAACTATGGCTACACCTTC. Residues: CASSLSAATNYGYTF.

The V and J genes are TRBV7-9 and TRBJ1-2, with D unclear. With 5 bases removed from V and 2 bases from J, the gap between germline ends came to 6 bases. The CDR3 covers 12 residues. Per the germline V gene, CDR1 is SEHNR and CDR2 is FQNEAQ (reference sequence). This CDR3 reads CASSRENYGYTF. CDR3 DNA sequence: TGTGCCAGCAGCCGGGAGAACTATGGCTACACCTTC.

J is TRBJ2-5 and V is TRBV20-1; D not resolved. The ends were cut back, 1 base at V and 3 bases at J, with 12 bases in the middle. Germline CDR1 is DFQATT and CDR2 is SNEGSKA (reference sequence). The CDR3 is 14 amino acids. CDR3 protein: CSARVRGIEETQYF. In DNA, the CDR3 is TGCAGTGCTAGAGTTCGTGGGATCGAAGAGACCCAGTACTTC.

This chain uses TRBV11-2 with TRBJ2-5; a weak D match, TRBD2 (5 bases). Per germline, CDR1 SGHAT and CDR2 FQNNGV. Trimming pared 5 bases from V and 7 bases from J, leaving 14 bases between. CDR3 size: 13 residues. The CDR3 is CASSDLSGGTQYF. The CDR3 DNA reads TGTGCCAGCAGCGATTTGAGCGGCGGGACCCAGTACTTC.

V and J are TRBV4-1 and TRBJ2-3; D call uncertain. CDR1 MGHRA and CDR2 YSYEKL come from the germline V gene. CDR3 length equals 16 residues. The ends were cut back, 1 base at V and 2 bases at J, with 13 bases in the middle. Here the CDR3 DNA reads TGCGCCAGCAGCCAAGGTCTGGGCCTCCTCACAGATACGCAGTATTTT. Its protein product is CASSQGLGLLTDTQYF.